The next 30 T cell receptor beta chains were all read from a single sample in a study of cytomegalovirus exposure and HLA in healthy donors. A multiplex PCR was run with 60 Vbeta primers and 13 Jbeta primers. Repertoires were generated with immunoSEQ multiplex PCR, while TCRdb's copy carries only in-frame clones and drops some. The sample lists 150,000 to 200,000 clones, roughly 85% occurring once. The sequencing sample was made of PBMCs. These receptors all come from a woman aged 50 to 65 in good health and CMV-seronegative.

The CDR3 DNA reads as TGTGCCAGCAGCAAAAAACCGGGACAGATGTACAATGAGCAGTTCTTC. Translation gives CASSKKPGQMYNEQFF. The rearrangement joins TRBV27 to TRBJ2-1; 7 bases align to TRBD1. With V trimmed by 6 bases and J by 4 bases, 12 bases remained unmatched. Germline CDR1 MNHEY, CDR2 SMNVEV (reference sequence). The CDR3 spans 16 residues.

The J gene is TRBJ1-5, the V gene TRBV5-4; D is possibly TRBD1 (5 bases). The germline V and J ends were trimmed by 0 bases and 5 bases, with 9 bases remaining between them. This CDR3 is built from 14 residues. The germline V gene has CDR1 SGHNT and CDR2 YYREEE (reference sequence). In nucleotides, the CDR3 is TGTGCCAGCAGCTTGGGTGTAGGGGATCAGCCCCAGCATTTT. Its protein product is CASSLGVGDQPQHF.

V gene TRBV28 combines with J gene TRBJ1-2; perhaps TRBD1 as D (5 bases). The germline V gene encodes CDR1 MDHEN and CDR2 SYDVKM. V gave up 3 bases and J gave up 8 bases, with 16 bases separating them. The CDR3 consists of 14 residues. The DNA of the CDR3 is TGTGCCAGCAGTTTGAAGGTTCCGGGGGGGGGCTACACCTTC. Amino acid sequence: CASSLKVPGGGYTF.

The rearrangement uses TRBV5-4 and TRBJ2-1; 8 bases are shared with TRBD1. This CDR3 is 13 amino acids long. The V segment lost 0 bases and the J segment 7 bases; nucleotides outside the gene matches: 0. Germline CDR1 and CDR2: SGHNT and YYREEE (reference sequence). Here the CDR3 DNA reads TGTGCCAGCAGCTTGGGGACAGGGAATGAGCAGTTCTTC. Translated: CASSLGTGNEQFF.

The rearrangement uses TRBV20-1 and TRBJ2-1, with D perhaps TRBD1 (5 bases). Trimming left V 3 bases short and J 11 bases short, with 11 bases between. The CDR3 sequence is 11 residues long. Per the germline V gene, CDR1 is DFQATT and CDR2 is SNEGSKA (reference sequence). CDR3 sequence: CSASYRQKQFF. The CDR3 nucleotides read TGCAGTGCTAGTTACAGACAGAAGCAGTTCTTC.

J is TRBJ2-7 and V is TRBV11-2; a weak D match, TRBD1 (6 bases). Between the trimmed V and J ends, which lost 8 bases and 4 bases, there was a span of 21 bases. This CDR3 has 15 amino acids. Germline CDR1 reads SGHAT; CDR2 reads FQNNGV. The CDR3 is CASHLPGQSSYEQYF. As DNA, the CDR3 is TGTGCCAGCCATCTGCCGGGACAAAGTAGTTACGAGCAGTACTTC.

The chain couples TRBV11-2 to TRBJ2-7; 9 bases match TRBD1. After removal of 4 bases from V and 3 bases from J, the junction contained 4 bases not matched to a gene. Germline V CDR1 and CDR2: SGHAT, FQNNGV. CDR3 length: 14 amino acids. CDR3 in amino acids: CASSYLDRGYEQYF. The CDR3 DNA reads TGTGCCAGCAGCTATCTGGACAGGGGCTACGAGCAGTACTTC. Together with reference TRBV11-2 and TRBJ2-7, the CDR3 gives the full variable domain: EAGVAQSPRYKIIEKRQSVAFWCNPISGHATLYWYQQILGQGPKLLIQFQNNGVVDDSQLPKDRFSAERLKGVDSTLKIQPAKLEDSAVYLCASSYLDRGYEQYFGPGTRLTVT.

This chain's CDR3 is CASRPRRQSTEAFF. CDR3 bases: TGTGCCAGCAGACCCCGGCGACAAAGCACTGAAGCTTTCTTT. This chain uses TRBV27 with TRBJ1-1; no clear D gene. V was pared by 6 bases and J by 4 bases, with 15 bases between. Germline assignment: CDR1 MNHEY and CDR2 SMNVEV (reference sequence). CDR3 size: 14 residues.

This chain joins TRBV9 and TRBJ2-7; D is possibly TRBD1 (5 bases). CDR1 is SGDLS and CDR2 is YYNGEE in the germline V gene. CDR3 length: 15 amino acids. V dropped 2 bases and J dropped 3 bases, with 15 bases sitting between them. The CDR3: CASSVGQGWGYEQYF. CDR3 DNA sequence: TGTGCCAGCAGCGTGGGCCAGGGTTGGGGCTACGAGCAGTACTTC.

The chain combines TRBV7-6 with TRBJ1-2; unclear D gene. The CDR3 totals 14 residues. Deletions cut 4 bases from V and 0 bases from J, with 9 bases between. Germline V gene lookup returns CDR1 SGHVS and CDR2 FNYEAQ. The CDR3 bases are TGTGCCAGCAGCTCTGGAGGAACTAACTATGGCTACACCTTC. It yields the protein CASSSGGTNYGYTF.

In this sample, this clone turned up once. The chain uses TRBV27 and TRBJ2-7; tentative D call: TRBD1 (5 bases). Germline CDR1 and CDR2: MNHEY and SMNVEV (reference sequence). The CDR3 spans 13 residues. The ends were cut back, 6 bases at V and 2 bases at J, with 11 bases in the middle. CDR3 sequence (DNA): TGTGCCAGCAGACCCAGGGAAACCTACGAGCAGTACTTC. Protein product: CASRPRETYEQYF.

The CDR3 nucleotides are TGTGCCAGCAGTTTCCCACCGGGAGGCTCGGTCGATGAGCAGTTCTTC. Protein product: CASSFPPGGSVDEQFF. The V call is TRBV28, the J call TRBJ2-1, with 7 bases lining up with TRBD2. V trimming: 3 bases; J trimming: 8 bases; junction bases outside the gene matches: 13. CDR1 and CDR2 from the germline V gene are MDHEN and SYDVKM. CDR3 length: 16 residues.

The chain employs TRBV2 and TRBJ2-1; tentative D call: TRBD2 (6 bases). V was cut by 5 bases and J by 7 bases, with 12 bases left in between. The germline CDR1 and CDR2 sequences are SNHLY and FYNNEI. CDR3 length equals 13 residues. Here the CDR3 reads CASSITSTNEQFF. The CDR3 DNA is TGTGCCAGCAGTATTACTAGCACGAATGAGCAGTTCTTC.

This clone has only one observation. The chain couples TRBV4-2 to TRBJ2-1, with TRBD2 matching over 10 bases. CDR3 length equals 15 residues. Germline V gene sequence: CDR1 LGHNA, CDR2 YNFKEQ. Trimming at V came to 4 bases and at J to 10 bases, leaving 10 bases not matched to a gene. This CDR3 reads CASSLSGTSAFEQFF. The CDR3 DNA follows: TGTGCCAGCAGCCTCTCCGGGACTAGCGCCTTCGAGCAGTTCTTC.

The J gene is TRBJ1-2, the V gene TRBV15; possibly TRBD1 for D (6 bases). V gave up 11 bases and J gave up 7 bases, with 23 bases separating them. CDR3 size: 14 residues. Germline V lookup: CDR1 LNHNV, CDR2 YYDKDF (reference sequence). In DNA, the CDR3 is TGTGCCTCCCGGGGGGGGGCAGATGTGGGTGGCTACACCTTC. Translated: CASRGGADVGGYTF.

Points on this clone: Other DNA variants within this sample encode the same CDR3. The gene calls are TRBV19 and TRBJ1-5; the D gene is possibly TRBD1 (5 bases). Germline loops: CDR1 LNHDA, CDR2 SQIVND (reference sequence). Trimming shortened V by 8 bases and J by 2 bases, and 7 bases separated the two germline ends. This CDR3 is built from 12 residues. Here the CDR3 reads CASQQGNQPQHF. Here the CDR3 DNA reads TGTGCCAGTCAACAGGGCAATCAGCCCCAGCATTTT.

The chain has TRBV27 and TRBJ1-2; possible D gene TRBD1, 6 bases. The CDR3 covers 14 residues. Trimming removed 6 bases from V and 5 bases from J, with 16 bases in between. Germline V CDR1 and CDR2: MNHEY, SMNVEV (reference sequence). In nucleotides, the CDR3 is TGTGCCAGCAGACTTACAGGGCTCGGGTATGGCTACACCTTC. Translation: CASRLTGLGYGYTF.

The chain has TRBV27 and TRBJ2-7; 7 bases agree with TRBD1. Germline CDR1 MNHEY, CDR2 SMNVEV (reference sequence). The CDR3 extends over 17 amino acids. Trimming removed 8 bases from V and 2 bases from J; junction bases left unmatched: 18. In DNA form, the CDR3 reads TGTGCCAGCCCTCATACTCCGGGACAGAAAACCCCCTACGAGCAGTACTTC. This codes for CASPHTPGQKTPYEQYF.

The chain joins TRBV27 to TRBJ1-4; TRBD1 might be the D (5 bases). This CDR3 region has 15 residues. CDR1 and CDR2 from the germline V gene are MNHEY and SMNVEV (reference sequence). The V gene lost 4 bases and the J gene lost 8 bases, with 17 bases spanning the gap. CDR3 nucleotide sequence: TGTGCCAGCAGTTCAGACAGTTGGGGATTAGAAAAACTGTTTTTT. Its protein product is CASSSDSWGLEKLFF. Full variable domain (remainder filled in from reference TRBV27 and TRBJ1-4): EAQVTQNPRYLITVTGKKLTVTCSQNMNHEYMSWYRQDPGLGLRQIYYSMNVEVTDKGDVPEGYKVSRKEKRNFPLILESPSPNQTSLYFCASSSDSWGLEKLFFGSGTQLSVL.

The CDR3 is CASSQGVPGLISTDTQYF. DNA for the CDR3: TGCGCCAGCAGCCAAGGCGTCCCGGGACTAATTAGCACAGATACGCAGTATTTT. The rearrangement uses TRBV4-3 and TRBJ2-3; 7 bases map to TRBD2. Trimming at V came to 1 base and at J to 0 bases, leaving 10 bases not matched to a gene. This CDR3 region has 18 residues. CDR1 and CDR2 from the germline V gene are LGHNA and YSLEER.

The rearrangement joins TRBV10-3 to TRBJ2-7; 11 nucleotides agree with TRBD2. Germline CDR1 is ENHRY and CDR2 is SYGVKD. V lost 4 bases to trimming and J lost 4 bases; unmatched junction nucleotides: 6. The length of the CDR3 is 15 residues. The CDR3 loop is CAISATSGRQYEQYF. In DNA, the CDR3 is TGTGCCATCAGTGCAACTAGCGGGAGACAGTACGAGCAGTACTTC.

The V gene is TRBV6-1, the J gene TRBJ1-1; D is undetermined. CDR3 length equals 11 residues. CDR1 and CDR2 (germline): MNHNS, SASEGT. V dropped 6 bases and J dropped 10 bases, with 12 bases sitting between them. CDR3: CASRQNVRAFF. The DNA for the CDR3 is TGTGCCAGCAGGCAAAATGTTAGAGCTTTCTTT.

The count of this clone is one. V is TRBV5-1 and J is TRBJ2-1; no clear D gene. Between the trimmed V and J ends, which lost 4 bases and 0 bases, there was a span of 17 bases. This CDR3 region has 17 residues. Germline V gene data show CDR1 as SGHRS and CDR2 as YFSETQ. The CDR3 spells CASSLSALSSSYNEQFF. For the CDR3, the DNA is TGCGCCAGCAGCCTATCCGCACTCTCGAGCTCCTACAATGAGCAGTTCTTC.

The chain is built from TRBV27 and TRBJ1-1; tentative D call: TRBD1 (5 bases). The CDR3 sequence is 13 residues long. Germline V gene data show CDR1 as MNHEY and CDR2 as SMNVEV (reference sequence). Trimming shortened V by 2 bases and J by 8 bases, and 12 bases separated the two germline ends. The CDR3 spells CASSLGAQTEAFF. Here the CDR3 DNA reads TGTGCCAGCAGTTTAGGGGCCCAGACAGAAGCTTTCTTT.

This clone was seen more than once but under ten times. J is TRBJ1-2 and V is TRBV7-9; D is perhaps TRBD1 (5 bases). Germline CDR1 is SEHNR and CDR2 is FQNEAQ (reference sequence). The CDR3 covers 14 residues. V lost 5 bases to trimming and J lost 7 bases, with 17 bases between them. CDR3 residues: CASSTTGGSSGYTF. For the CDR3, the DNA is TGTGCCAGCAGCACGACTGGGGGGTCGAGTGGCTACACCTTC.

This chain uses TRBV28 with TRBJ1-4, with unresolved D. CDR3 length equals 15 residues. Trimming stripped 1 base from V and 0 bases from J, with 6 bases between. CDR1 MDHEN and CDR2 SYDVKM come from the germline V gene. The CDR3 sequence: CASSLLYTTNEKLFF. Written as DNA, the CDR3 is TGTGCCAGCAGTTTATTATATACAACTAATGAAAAACTGTTTTTT.

This clone occurred once. V and J are TRBV7-3 and TRBJ2-3; the D is unclear. The V gene's germline CDR1 is SGHTA and CDR2 FQGTGA. CDR3 size: 13 residues. Trimming took off 2 bases at V and 1 base at J, with 4 bases between the two ends. CDR3 loop: CASSLSGTDTQYF. CDR3 in DNA: TGTGCCAGCAGCTTATCCGGCACAGATACGCAGTATTTT.

The rearrangement uses TRBV27 and TRBJ2-5, with TRBD1 identical over 10 bases. Trimming took 3 bases from V and 5 from J; bases not matched to a gene: 6. CDR1 MNHEY and CDR2 SMNVEV come from the germline V gene (reference sequence). This CDR3 spans 15 amino acids. The CDR3: CASSFGTGVRETQYF. The CDR3 DNA reads TGTGCCAGCAGTTTCGGGACAGGGGTTAGGGAGACCCAGTACTTC.

The CDR3 sequence: CASSSRAGATNEKLFF. The CDR3 DNA sequence: TGTGCCAGCAGCTCCCGTGCAGGGGCAACTAATGAAAAACTGTTTTTT. The J gene is TRBJ1-4, the V gene TRBV9; D is perhaps TRBD1 (6 bases). This CDR3 has 16 amino acids. CDR1 is SGDLS, CDR2 YYNGEE, per germline. The germline V and J ends were trimmed by 4 bases and 0 bases, with 13 bases remaining between them.

V and J are TRBV9 and TRBJ1-4; D ambiguous. This CDR3 spans 14 amino acids. Germline assignment: CDR1 SGDLS and CDR2 YYNGEE. V was clipped by 0 bases and J by 10 bases, with 13 bases between them. Here the CDR3 reads CASSVASRDRKLFF. The CDR3 DNA reads TGTGCCAGCAGCGTAGCCTCCCGAGATCGAAAACTGTTTTTT.